This T cell receptor beta chain was found in a study of blood T cell repertoires in COVID-19. Study background: Nucleic acid was either cDNA or gDNA, and it came from T cells, B-cell-depleted T cells, or PBMCs.

The CDR3 is made up of 15 amino acids. Trimming left V 3 bases short and J 0 bases short, with 10 bases between. Germline V gene sequence: CDR1 LGHNA, CDR2 YNFKEQ. Original processing notes: Amplification of reference gene primers provided the estimated nucleated cell counts. This table comes from immunoSEQ multiplex PCR, and its TCRdb copy is limited to in-frame clones, with some not included. That table furnishes V, J and clone size, whereas the DNA furnished D and trimming. This table holds some 82,000 clones, about four fifths found once. The sequenced material came from peripheral blood. The clonotype comes from a man of 80 years or more with acute or convalescent COVID-19. This chain connects TRBV4-2 to TRBJ2-3; the D is unclear. CDR3 nucleotides: TGTGCCAGCAGCCACATCGCGGCTAGCACAGATACGCAGTATTTT. The encoded protein is CASSHIAASTDTQYF.